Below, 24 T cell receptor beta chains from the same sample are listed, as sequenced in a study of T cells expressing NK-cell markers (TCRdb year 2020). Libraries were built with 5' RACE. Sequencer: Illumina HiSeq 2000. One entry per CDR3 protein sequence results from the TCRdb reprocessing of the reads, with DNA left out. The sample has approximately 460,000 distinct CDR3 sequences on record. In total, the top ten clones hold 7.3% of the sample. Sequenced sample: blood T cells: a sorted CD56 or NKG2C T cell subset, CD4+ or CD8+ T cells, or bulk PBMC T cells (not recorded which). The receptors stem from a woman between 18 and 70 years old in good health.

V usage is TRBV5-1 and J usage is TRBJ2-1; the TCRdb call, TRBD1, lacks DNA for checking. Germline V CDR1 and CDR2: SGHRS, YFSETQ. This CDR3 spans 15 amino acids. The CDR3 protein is CASSPRTGAGDEQFF.

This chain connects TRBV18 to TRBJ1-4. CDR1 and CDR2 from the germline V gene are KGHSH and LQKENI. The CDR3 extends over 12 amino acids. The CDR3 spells CASSPQGEKLFF. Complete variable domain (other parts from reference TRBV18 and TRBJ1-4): NAGVMQNPRHLVRRRGQEARLRCSPMKGHSHVYWYRQLPEEGLKFMVYLQKENIIDESGMPKERFSAEFPKEGPSILRIQQVVRGDSAAYFCASSPQGEKLFFGSGTQLSVL.

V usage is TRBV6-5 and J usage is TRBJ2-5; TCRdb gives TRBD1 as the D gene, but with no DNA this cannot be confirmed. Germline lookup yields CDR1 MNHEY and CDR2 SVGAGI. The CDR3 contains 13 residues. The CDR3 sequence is CASSYTGKGTQYF.

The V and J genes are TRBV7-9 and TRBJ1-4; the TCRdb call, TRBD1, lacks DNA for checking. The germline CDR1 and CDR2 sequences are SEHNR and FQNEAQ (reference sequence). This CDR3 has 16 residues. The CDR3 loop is CASSPPGGATNEKLFF.

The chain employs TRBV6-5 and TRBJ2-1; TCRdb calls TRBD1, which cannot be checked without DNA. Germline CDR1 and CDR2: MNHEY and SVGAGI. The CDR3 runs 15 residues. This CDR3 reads CASSYGGESGNEQFF.

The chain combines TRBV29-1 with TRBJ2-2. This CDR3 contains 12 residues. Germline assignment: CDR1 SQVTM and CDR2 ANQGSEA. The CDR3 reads CSVHANTGELFF.

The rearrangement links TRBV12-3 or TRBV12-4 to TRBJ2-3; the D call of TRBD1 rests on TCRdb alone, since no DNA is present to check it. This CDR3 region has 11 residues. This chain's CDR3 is CASTTRNTQYF.

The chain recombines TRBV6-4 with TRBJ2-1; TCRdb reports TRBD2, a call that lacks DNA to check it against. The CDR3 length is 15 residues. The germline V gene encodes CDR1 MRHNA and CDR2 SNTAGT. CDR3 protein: CASSVRLVGSNEQFF.

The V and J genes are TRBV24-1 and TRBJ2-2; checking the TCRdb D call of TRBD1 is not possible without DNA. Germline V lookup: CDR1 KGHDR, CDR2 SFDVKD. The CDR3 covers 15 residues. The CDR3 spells CATSDPRTGTGELFF.

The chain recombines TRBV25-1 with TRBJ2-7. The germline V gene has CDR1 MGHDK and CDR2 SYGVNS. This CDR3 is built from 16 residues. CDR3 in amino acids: CASSEFVRTGTYEQYF.

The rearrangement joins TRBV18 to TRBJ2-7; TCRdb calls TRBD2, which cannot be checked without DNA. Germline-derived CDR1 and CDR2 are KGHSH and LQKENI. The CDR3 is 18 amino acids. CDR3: CASSPDPGLAGTSYEQYF. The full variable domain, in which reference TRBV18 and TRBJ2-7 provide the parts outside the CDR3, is NAGVMQNPRHLVRRRGQEARLRCSPMKGHSHVYWYRQLPEEGLKFMVYLQKENIIDESGMPKERFSAEFPKEGPSILRIQQVVRGDSAAYFCASSPDPGLAGTSYEQYFGPGTRLTVT.

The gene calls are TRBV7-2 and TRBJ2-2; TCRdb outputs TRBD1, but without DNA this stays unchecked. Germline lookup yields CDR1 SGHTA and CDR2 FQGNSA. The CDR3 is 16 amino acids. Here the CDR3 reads CASSLGGTANTGELFF.

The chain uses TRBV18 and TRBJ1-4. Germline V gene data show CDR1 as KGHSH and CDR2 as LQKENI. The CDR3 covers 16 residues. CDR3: CASSPSPAATNEKLFF.

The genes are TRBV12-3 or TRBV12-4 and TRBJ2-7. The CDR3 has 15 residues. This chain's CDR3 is CASSLSPGNSYEQYF.

The CDR3: CASSVTGGSQPQHF. The chain employs TRBV7-2 and TRBJ1-5; lacking DNA, the TRBD1 call made by TCRdb goes unchecked. CDR3 size: 14 residues. Per the germline V gene, CDR1 is SGHTA and CDR2 is FQGNSA.

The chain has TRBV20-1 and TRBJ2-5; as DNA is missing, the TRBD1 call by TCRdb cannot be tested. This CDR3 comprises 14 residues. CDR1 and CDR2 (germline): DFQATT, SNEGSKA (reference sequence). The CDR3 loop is CSPLGFGGAETQYF.

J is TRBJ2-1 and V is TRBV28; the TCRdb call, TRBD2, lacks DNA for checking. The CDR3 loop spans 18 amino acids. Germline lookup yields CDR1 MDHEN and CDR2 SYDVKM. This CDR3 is CASSFRSGRTSSFNEQFF.

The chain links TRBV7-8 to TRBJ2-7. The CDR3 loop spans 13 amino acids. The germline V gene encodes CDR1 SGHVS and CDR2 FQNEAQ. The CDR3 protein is CASSFRETYEQYF.

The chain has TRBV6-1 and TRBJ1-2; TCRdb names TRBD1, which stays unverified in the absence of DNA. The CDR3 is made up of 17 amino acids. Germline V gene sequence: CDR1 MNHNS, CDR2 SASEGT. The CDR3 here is CASSEVSTGTGAYGYTF.

CDR3 residues: CASSSGVAGGKETQYF. The gene calls are TRBV7-3 and TRBJ2-5; the D call from TCRdb, TRBD2, cannot be confirmed without DNA. CDR1 is SGHTA, CDR2 FQGTGA, per germline. CDR3 size: 16 residues.

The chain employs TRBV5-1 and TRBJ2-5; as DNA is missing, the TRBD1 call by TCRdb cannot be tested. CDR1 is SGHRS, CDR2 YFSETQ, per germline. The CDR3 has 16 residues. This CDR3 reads CASSSTGTAMKETQYF.

The CDR3 loop is CASSQGEVSYNEQFF. This chain links TRBV4-1 with TRBJ2-1. Germline V lookup: CDR1 MGHRA, CDR2 YSYEKL. The CDR3 runs to 15 residues.

The CDR3 spells CSARPGQGTNSPLHF. The rearrangement uses TRBV20-1 and TRBJ1-6; no DNA is available, so the TRBD1 call from TCRdb remains unchecked. This CDR3 contains 15 residues. Per germline, CDR1 DFQATT and CDR2 SNEGSKA (reference sequence).

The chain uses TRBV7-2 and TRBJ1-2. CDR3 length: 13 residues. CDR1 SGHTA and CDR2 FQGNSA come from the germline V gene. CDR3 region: CASSLAPHYGYTF.